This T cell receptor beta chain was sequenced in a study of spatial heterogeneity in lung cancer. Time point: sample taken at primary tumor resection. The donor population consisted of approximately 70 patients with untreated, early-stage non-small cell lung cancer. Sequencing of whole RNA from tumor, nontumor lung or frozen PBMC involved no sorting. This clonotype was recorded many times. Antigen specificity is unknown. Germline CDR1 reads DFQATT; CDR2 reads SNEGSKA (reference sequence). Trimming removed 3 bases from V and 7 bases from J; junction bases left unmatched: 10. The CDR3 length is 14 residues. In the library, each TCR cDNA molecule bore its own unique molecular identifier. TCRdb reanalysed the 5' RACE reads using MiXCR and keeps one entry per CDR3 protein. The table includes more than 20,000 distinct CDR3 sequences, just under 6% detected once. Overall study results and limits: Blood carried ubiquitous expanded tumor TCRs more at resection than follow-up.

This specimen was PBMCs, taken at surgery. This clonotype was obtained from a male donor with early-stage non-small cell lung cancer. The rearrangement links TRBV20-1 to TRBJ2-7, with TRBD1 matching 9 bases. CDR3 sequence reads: CSASLQGARREQYF. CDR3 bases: TGCAGTGCTAGTCTACAGGGGGCGAGAAGGGAGCAGTACTTC.